The 20 T cell receptor beta chains reported below all come from one sample, sequenced in a study of patients and donors after allogeneic stem cell transplantation. TCRdb re-called the RT-PCR reads with MiXCR, one entry per CDR3 protein. The sample includes 200,000 to 250,000 distinct CDR3 sequences, 13% to 15% seen only once; the top ten take approximately 10%. Source material: blood, either unsorted or a sorted T cell fraction (not recorded which). Every receptor here comes from a human donor who was either an allogeneic HSCT recipient or a stem cell or donor lymphocyte infusion donor (not recorded which). It is not recorded whose cells these are; they may come from a transplant donor.

The chain carries TRBV30 and TRBJ2-3; 13 bases fit TRBD2. The V gene's germline CDR1 is GTSNPN and CDR2 SVGIG (reference sequence). There are 16 residues in the CDR3. Trimming removed 2 bases from V and 1 base from J; junction bases left unmatched: 3. The CDR3 sequence is CAWSRTSGSRTDTQYF. DNA for the CDR3: TGTGCCTGGAGTAGGACTAGCGGGAGCCGCACAGATACGCAGTATTTT.

This clonotype was counted between two and nine times. The chain uses TRBV6-1 and TRBJ2-3, with D unresolved. CDR1 and CDR2 from the germline V gene are MNHNS and SASEGT. This CDR3 is 15 amino acids long. Trimming cost V 5 bases and J 1 base, with 13 bases left between them. The CDR3 reads CASSKQDIGTDTQYF. DNA for the CDR3: TGTGCCAGCAGTAAGCAGGATATAGGCACAGATACGCAGTATTTT.

The sample holds many counts of this clonotype. The chain carries TRBV4-3 and TRBJ2-5; D not resolved. V lost 2 bases and J 4 bases, leaving 8 bases between the germline ends. The CDR3 has 13 residues. Germline V lookup: CDR1 LGHNA, CDR2 YSLEER. CDR3 amino acids: CASSQMGSETQYF. In DNA, the CDR3 is TGCGCCAGCAGCCAAATGGGGTCAGAGACCCAGTACTTC.

This clonotype was counted ten times or more. V and J are TRBV5-4 and TRBJ1-5, with unresolved D. The CDR3 sequence is 14 residues long. V was pared by 2 bases and J by 6 bases, with 12 bases between. The germline gives CDR1 SGHNT, CDR2 YYREEE (reference sequence). Written as DNA, the CDR3 is TGTGCCAGCAGCTTCGGCCCAGGAGGTCAGCCCCAGCATTTT. Residues: CASSFGPGGQPQHF.

This clonotype was seen at least ten times. The rearrangement links TRBV12-3 or TRBV12-4 to TRBJ1-3; unclear D gene. V was clipped by 0 bases and J by 3 bases, with 12 bases between them. The CDR3 runs 16 residues. CDR3 in amino acids: CASSLASEGFGNTIYF. The DNA of the CDR3 is TGTGCCAGCAGTTTAGCGAGTGAGGGATTTGGAAACACCATATATTTT.

This clonotype was found a few times. The chain links TRBV7-9 to TRBJ2-1; 8 nucleotides match TRBD2. The V gene's germline CDR1 is SEHNR and CDR2 FQNEAQ (reference sequence). Unmatched junction bases numbered 5, after V lost 1 base and J lost 6 bases. The CDR3 totals 15 residues. CDR3 residues: CASSLEGLETNEQFF. The CDR3, as DNA: TGTGCCAGCAGCTTAGAGGGACTAGAGACCAATGAGCAGTTCTTC.

This clonotype was counted at least ten times. The rearrangement joins TRBV4-1 to TRBJ1-4; no clear D. Germline V gene lookup returns CDR1 MGHRA and CDR2 YSYEKL. The CDR3 is 13 residues long. Trimming took 4 bases from V and 7 from J, leaving 10 bases between them. CDR3: CASSPLSGEKLFF. The CDR3, as DNA: TGCGCCAGCAGCCCCCTGTCGGGTGAAAAACTGTTTTTT.

This clonotype was seen ten or more times. The CDR3 bases are TGCGCCAGCAGCTTGGAGTTAGCAGTGGAGACCCAGTACTTC. Translating gives CASSLELAVETQYF. The chain employs TRBV5-1 and TRBJ2-5, with unresolved D. The CDR3 is 14 amino acids. The germline gives CDR1 SGHRS, CDR2 YFSETQ. The ends were cut back, 0 bases at V and 5 bases at J, with 11 bases in the middle.

Remarks on this clonotype: Being one base from a much bigger clone, this may be a read error. V usage is TRBV2 and J usage is TRBJ2-4; D remains unclear. Germline V CDR1 and CDR2: SNHLY, FYNNEI. The CDR3 totals 16 residues. The CDR3 loop reads CASSDFWLGAKNFQYF. CDR3 DNA: TGTGCCAGCAGTGATTTTTGGCTAGGAGCCAAAAACTTTCAGTACTTC. Looking up the rest from reference TRBV2 and TRBJ2-4 gives the full variable domain: EPEVTQTPSHQVTQMGQEVILRCVPISNHLYFYWYRQILGQKVEFLVSFYNNEISEKSEIFDDQFSVERPDGSNFTLKIRSTKLEDSAMYFCASSDFWLGAKNFQYFGAGTRLSVL.

There are a few counts of this clonotype. The CDR3 here is CASSHGGGGGTGELFF. The CDR3 DNA sequence: TGTGCCAGCAGTCACGGGGGAGGTGGAGGCACCGGGGAGCTGTTTTTT. The rearrangement links TRBV27 to TRBJ2-2; D is possibly TRBD2 (6 bases). Trimming removed 5 bases from V and 4 bases from J, with 17 bases in between. Germline CDR1 reads MNHEY; CDR2 reads SMNVEV (reference sequence). This CDR3 is built from 16 residues.

The chain combines TRBV27 with TRBJ1-6; 7 nucleotides match TRBD1. This CDR3 spans 18 amino acids. Trimming removed 0 bases from V and 5 bases from J; junction bases left unmatched: 10. Germline CDR1 and CDR2: MNHEY and SMNVEV (reference sequence). The CDR3 DNA is TGTGCCAGCAGTTTATCTTCATGGACAGGACTGAATAATTCACCCCTCCACTTT. Encoded protein: CASSLSSWTGLNNSPLHF.

This chain joins TRBV7-8 and TRBJ2-7, with D hard to call. The CDR3 totals 13 residues. The germline V gene encodes CDR1 SGHVS and CDR2 FQNEAQ. With 4 bases removed from V and 7 bases from J, the gap between germline ends came to 14 bases. CDR3 DNA: TGTGCCAGCAGCTCTGAGTTAGCTGGGGAGCAGTACTTC. Encoded protein: CASSSELAGEQYF.

Many counts were recorded for this clonotype. The chain joins TRBV4-2 to TRBJ2-7, with 7 nucleotides matching TRBD2. The CDR3 spans 15 residues. The ends lost 3 bases at V and 0 bases at J; junction bases unmatched: 5. Germline values: CDR1 LGHNA, CDR2 YNFKEQ. In DNA form, the CDR3 reads TGTGCCAGCAGCCAGGGGGGGTGGGACTCCTACGAGCAGTACTTC. This encodes CASSQGGWDSYEQYF.

This clonotype was observed a few times. This chain connects TRBV7-2 to TRBJ1-2; no firm D call. The CDR3 loop spans 13 amino acids. With 4 bases removed from V and 8 bases from J, the gap between germline ends came to 14 bases. Germline CDR1 SGHTA, CDR2 FQGNSA. For the CDR3, the DNA is TGTGCCAGCAGCTCCTCAGAATTAGGAGGCTACACCTTC. Its protein product is CASSSSELGGYTF.

There are many counts of this clonotype. V is TRBV5-1 and J is TRBJ1-5; D is ambiguous. This CDR3 is 15 amino acids long. Trimming pared 0 bases from V and 2 bases from J, leaving 9 bases between. The germline CDR1 and CDR2 sequences are SGHRS and YFSETQ. The CDR3 reads CASSLAGVGNQPQHF. The CDR3 bases are TGCGCCAGCAGCTTGGCCGGGGTGGGCAATCAGCCCCAGCATTTT.

There are a few counts of this clonotype. The chain couples TRBV7-7 to TRBJ2-2, with 7 bases aligning to TRBD1. The CDR3 is 17 amino acids. Germline trimming cut 5 bases from V and 6 bases from J; bases unmatched to any gene: 15. Germline V lookup: CDR1 SSHAT, CDR2 FNYEAQ (reference sequence). The CDR3 region has the DNA TGTGCCAGCAGCCTTACCGACAGGGCGGTTTTAGCCGGGGAGCTGTTTTTT. Its protein product is CASSLTDRAVLAGELFF. Full variable domain (missing parts from reference TRBV7-7 and TRBJ2-2): GAGVSQSPRYKVTKRGQDVTLRCDPISSHATLYWYQQALGQGPEFLTYFNYEAQPDKSGLPSDRFSAERPEGSISTLTIQRTEQRDSAMYRCASSLTDRAVLAGELFFGEGSRLTVL.

This clonotype was seen repeatedly, ten times or more. The gene calls are TRBV27 and TRBJ2-5; 8 bases map to TRBD2. The CDR3 has 15 residues. Germline V gene data show CDR1 as MNHEY and CDR2 as SMNVEV (reference sequence). The trim removed 4 bases at V and 5 bases at J, leaving 9 bases unmatched. DNA of the CDR3: TGTGCCAGCAGTTCGCTCGGACTAGCTTCCGAGACCCAGTACTTC. Encoded protein: CASSSLGLASETQYF.

This clonotype was seen at least ten times. The gene calls are TRBV29-1 and TRBJ1-5; D is ambiguous. Germline loops: CDR1 SQVTM, CDR2 ANQGSEA. The CDR3 contains 12 residues. The germline V and J ends were trimmed by 7 bases and 7 bases, with 14 bases remaining between them. The CDR3 DNA sequence: TGCAGCGCCCAAGGTCAGAACCAGCCCCAGCATTTT. Translating gives CSAQGQNQPQHF.

This clonotype has only a few counts. The chain links TRBV6-1 to TRBJ2-7; no firm D call. The germline V gene encodes CDR1 MNHNS and CDR2 SASEGT. CDR3 length: 16 amino acids. The V end lost 6 bases, the J end lost 0 bases, and 18 bases lay between the germline ends. CDR3 residues: CASSLGPATSSYEQYF. The CDR3 bases are TGTGCCAGCAGCCTTGGGCCGGCAACCAGCTCCTACGAGCAGTACTTC.

This clonotype was seen repeatedly, ten times or more. J is TRBJ2-5 and V is TRBV6-2 or TRBV6-3; 10 nucleotides align to TRBD1. Trimming cost V 10 bases and J 5 bases; bases outside gene matches: 7. The CDR3 has 13 amino acids. Germline CDR1 MNHEY, CDR2 SVGEGT. As DNA, the CDR3 is TGTGCCACCCGGACAGGGGGACAGGAGACCCAGTACTTC. Its protein product is CATRTGGQETQYF.